Included here is one T cell receptor beta chain sequence, with context. These data come from a study of control samples from healthy donors and cancer patients. Assay used: immunoSEQ multiplex PCR; TCRdb lists only in-frame clones, some missing. This table has 170,000 or so clones, approximately 90% appearing once. Per the germline V gene, CDR1 is MGHRA and CDR2 is YSYEKL. V was trimmed by 3 bases and J by 4 bases, leaving 12 bases between them. The CDR3 consists of 14 residues. This receptor was taken from a man aged 25 to 40 in good health. The rearrangement links TRBV4-1 to TRBJ1-1, with D possibly TRBD1 on 6 matching bases. Sequencing was carried out using blood. The CDR3 DNA reads TGCGCCAGCAGCCAGGCAGGGGTTTCCACTGAAGCTTTCTTT. Its protein product is CASSQAGVSTEAFF.